The 5 T cell receptor beta chains below all came from one sample that was sequenced in a study of low-dose radiotherapy and immunotherapy resistance in tumors. First-strand cDNA used TRAV- and TRBV-specific primers, covering alpha and beta chains. TCRs underwent roughly 20 PCR cycles of amplification with a constant-region primer and V-primer adapter. Via MiXCR, TCRdb re-called the reads, giving one row per CDR3 protein. The repertoire holds about 12,000 distinct CDR3 sequences, with roughly four fifths as singletons. The receptors were gathered from a human donor with advanced metastatic prostate, ovarian, gallbladder or colorectal cancer (not recorded which). This table probably holds off-target reads from a library built for another chain.

The chain combines TRBV28 with TRBJ1-3, with D possibly matching TRBD1 (5 bases). The CDR3 is 14 residues long. Deletions cut 6 bases from V and 9 bases from J, with 18 bases between. Germline CDR1 MDHEN, CDR2 SYDVKM. The CDR3: CASSRAKGVLTIYF. The DNA for the CDR3 is TGTGCCAGCAGCAGGGCAAAGGGTGTACTCACCATATATTTT.

The V call is TRBV7-2, the J call TRBJ2-2; D is undetermined. This CDR3 comprises 16 residues. Per the germline V gene, CDR1 is SGHTA and CDR2 is FQGNSA. The V end lost 5 bases, the J end lost 7 bases, and 20 bases lay between the germline ends. DNA of the CDR3: TGTGCCAGCAGCCCTGGCGGCTCCGCGAATGGCGGGGAGCTGTTTTTT. Encoded protein: CASSPGGSANGGELFF.

The rearrangement uses TRBV27 and TRBJ2-7, with 9 bases aligning to TRBD1. This CDR3 comprises 13 residues. The V gene end was trimmed by 6 bases and the J gene end by 5 bases; junction bases not matched to a gene: 5. Germline V CDR1 and CDR2: MNHEY, SMNVEV (reference sequence). CDR3 amino acids: CASSSGTGNEQYF. The CDR3 DNA is TGTGCCAGCAGCTCCGGGACAGGGAACGAGCAGTACTTC.

V gene TRBV12-3 or TRBV12-4 combines with J gene TRBJ2-3; the D is unclear. Between the trimmed V and J ends, which lost 4 bases and 0 bases, there was a span of 8 bases. CDR3 length equals 14 residues. CDR3 bases: TGTGCCAGCAGTTCCACTCCGAGCACAGATACGCAGTATTTT. This encodes CASSSTPSTDTQYF.

The rearrangement uses TRBV7-9 and TRBJ2-7; D possibly corresponds to TRBD1 (6 bases). The germline V gene has CDR1 SEHNR and CDR2 FQNEAQ (reference sequence). This CDR3 contains 12 residues. The ends were cut back, 5 bases at V and 7 bases at J, with 12 bases in the middle. Here the CDR3 reads CASSIQGWEQYF. CDR3 DNA: TGTGCCAGCAGCATACAGGGTTGGGAGCAGTACTTC. The variable domain in full, with the rest retrieved from reference TRBV7-9 and TRBJ2-7, is DTGVSQNPRHKITKRGQNVTFRCDPISEHNRLYWYRQTLGQGPEFLTYFQNEAQLEKSRLLSDRFSAERPKGSFSTLEIQRTEQGDSAMYLCASSIQGWEQYFGPGTRLTVT.